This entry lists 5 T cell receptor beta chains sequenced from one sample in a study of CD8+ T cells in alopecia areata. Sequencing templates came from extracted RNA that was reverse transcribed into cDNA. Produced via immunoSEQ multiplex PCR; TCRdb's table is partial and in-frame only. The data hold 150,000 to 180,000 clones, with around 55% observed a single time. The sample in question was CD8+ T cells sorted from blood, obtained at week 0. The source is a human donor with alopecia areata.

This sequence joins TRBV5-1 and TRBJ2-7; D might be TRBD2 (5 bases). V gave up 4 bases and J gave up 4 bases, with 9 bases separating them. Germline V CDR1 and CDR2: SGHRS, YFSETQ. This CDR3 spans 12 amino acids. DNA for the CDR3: TGCGCCAGCAGCCTAGACTATTACGAGCAGTACTTC. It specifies CASSLDYYEQYF.

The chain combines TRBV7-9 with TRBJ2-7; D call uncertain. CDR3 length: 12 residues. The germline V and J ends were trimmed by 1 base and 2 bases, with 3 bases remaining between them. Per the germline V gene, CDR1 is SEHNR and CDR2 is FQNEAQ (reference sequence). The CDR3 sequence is CASSLEPYEQYF. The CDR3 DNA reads TGTGCCAGCAGCTTAGAACCCTACGAGCAGTACTTC.

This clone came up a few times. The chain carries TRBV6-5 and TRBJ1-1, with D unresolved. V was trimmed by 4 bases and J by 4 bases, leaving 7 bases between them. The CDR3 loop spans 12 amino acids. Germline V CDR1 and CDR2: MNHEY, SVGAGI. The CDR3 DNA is TGTGCCAGCAGTTCTCGTCCCACTGAAGCTTTCTTT. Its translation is CASSSRPTEAFF.

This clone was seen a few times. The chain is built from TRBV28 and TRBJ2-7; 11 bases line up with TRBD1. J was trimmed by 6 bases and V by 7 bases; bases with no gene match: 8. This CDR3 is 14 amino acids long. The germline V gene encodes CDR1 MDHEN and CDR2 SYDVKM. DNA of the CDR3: TGTGCCAGCATCGGACAGGGGGCTCCTGGCGAGCAGTACTTC. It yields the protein CASIGQGAPGEQYF.

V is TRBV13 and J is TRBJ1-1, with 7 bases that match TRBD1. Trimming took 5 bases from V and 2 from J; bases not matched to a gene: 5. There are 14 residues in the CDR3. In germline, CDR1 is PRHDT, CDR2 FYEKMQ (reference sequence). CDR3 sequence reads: CASSPRQGNTEAFF. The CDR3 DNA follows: TGTGCCAGCAGCCCTCGACAGGGAAACACTGAAGCTTTCTTT.